This note documents a single T cell receptor (beta chain) sequence. This record belongs to a study of blood T cell repertoires in COVID-19. Background on the study: Sites across the United States, Italy and Spain contributed samples from acute and convalescent COVID-19.

In the original workflow: It was from reference gene primer amplification that nucleated cell counts were estimated. Profiling relied on immunoSEQ multiplex PCR, and the TCRdb table lists in-frame clones only, not all of them. V, J and clone size are those of that table, while D and trimming were read from the DNA. The sample includes hundreds of thousands of clones, 85% of them seen just once. Resolution of symptoms, clearance, or two negative PCRs was present in recovered Cohort 3 donors. The CDR3 covers 16 residues. CDR1 and CDR2 from the germline V gene are SGHRS and YFSETQ. V trimming: 0 bases; J trimming: 2 bases; junction bases outside the gene matches: 6.

Sequenced: PBMCs or T cells enriched from blood (not recorded which). The gene calls are TRBV5-1 and TRBJ1-1; 8 bases are shared with TRBD1. The origin of this receptor is a woman between 45 and 65 years old who had recovered from COVID-19. CDR3 coding DNA: TGCGCCAGCAGCTTGGGGGCAGGGGGCGCCAACACTGAAGCTTTCTTT. It specifies CASSLGAGGANTEAFF.